This TCR beta chain was retrieved from a study of blood T cell repertoires in COVID-19. Study in general: Acute-phase and convalescent COVID-19 samples originated in the United States, Italy and Spain.

The V gene's germline CDR1 is SQVTM and CDR2 ANQGSEA. Trimming took 4 bases from V and 9 from J, leaving 13 bases between them. CDR3 length equals 11 residues. TCRdb keeps only in-frame clones here, not all; method: immunoSEQ multiplex PCR. Seen here are under 200,000 clones, around 86% observed once, and the top ten hold 5% to 7%. The sample was PBMCs or T cells enriched from blood (not recorded which). The receptor was isolated from a man aged 35 to 55 with acute COVID-19. The gene calls are TRBV29-1 and TRBJ2-7; D call uncertain. The CDR3 region has the DNA TGCAGCGTTGTCACCCCTTCCGGGCAGTACTTC. The encoded protein is CSVVTPSGQYF.